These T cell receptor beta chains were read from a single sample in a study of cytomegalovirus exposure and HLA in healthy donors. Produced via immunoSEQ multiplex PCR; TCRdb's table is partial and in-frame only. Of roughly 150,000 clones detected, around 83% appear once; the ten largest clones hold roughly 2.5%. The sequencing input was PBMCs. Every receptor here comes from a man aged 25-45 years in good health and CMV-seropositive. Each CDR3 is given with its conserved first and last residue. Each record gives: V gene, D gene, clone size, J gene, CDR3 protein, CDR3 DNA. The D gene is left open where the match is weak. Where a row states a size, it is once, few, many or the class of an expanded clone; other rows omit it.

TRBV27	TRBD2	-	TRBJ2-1	CASSLLLAGSYNEQFF	TGTGCCAGCAGTTTATTACTAGCGGGGTCCTACAATGAGCAGTTCTTC
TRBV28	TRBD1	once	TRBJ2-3	CASSLGTGPSTDTQYF	TGTGCCAGCAGTTTAGGGACAGGGCCTAGCACAGATACGCAGTATTTT
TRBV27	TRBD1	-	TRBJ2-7	CASSLSAGGPYEQYF	TGTGCCAGCAGTTTAAGCGCAGGGGGCCCCTACGAGCAGTACTTC
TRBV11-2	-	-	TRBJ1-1	CASSWEQGPFFEAFF	TGTGCCAGCTCCTGGGAACAGGGTCCCTTTTTTGAAGCTTTCTTT
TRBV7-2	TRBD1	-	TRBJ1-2	CASSLVGQGPYGYTF	TGTGCCAGCAGCTTAGTCGGACAGGGCCCCTATGGCTACACCTTC
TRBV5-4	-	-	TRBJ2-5	CASSLQGRWETQYF	TGTGCCAGCAGCTTGCAGGGCCGGTGGGAGACCCAGTACTTC
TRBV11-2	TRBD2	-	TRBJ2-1	CASSLVPSGYNEQFF	TGTGCCAGCAGCTTAGTGCCTAGCGGCTACAATGAGCAGTTCTTC
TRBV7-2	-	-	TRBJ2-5	CASSLGPEETQYF	TGTGCCAGCAGCTTAGGGCCCGAAGAGACCCAGTACTTC
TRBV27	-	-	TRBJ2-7	CASSLAGAPSYEQYF	TGTGCCAGCAGTTTAGCAGGCGCTCCCTCCTACGAGCAGTACTTC
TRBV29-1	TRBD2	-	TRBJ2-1	CSAIGTSGINNEQFF	TGCAGCGCGATAGGGACTAGCGGGATAAACAATGAGCAGTTCTTC
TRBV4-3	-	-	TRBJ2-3	CASSQGGGEDTQYF	TGCGCCAGCAGCCAAGGAGGGGGGGAAGATACGCAGTATTTT
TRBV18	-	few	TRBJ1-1	CASSPPTLEAAFF	TGTGCCAGCTCACCACCCACACTCGAGGCGGCTTTCTTT
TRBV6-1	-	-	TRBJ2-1	CASPAAGSSYNEQFF	TGTGCCAGCCCGGCAGCGGGCAGCTCCTACAATGAGCAGTTCTTC